The 23 T cell receptor beta chains below were found in one sample sequenced in a study of blood T cell repertoires in COVID-19. Data came from immunoSEQ multiplex PCR; TCRdb stores just in-frame clones and leaves some out. Among roughly 200,000 clones listed, around 90% were seen once. Sequenced: peripheral blood. The receptors come from a man aged 45-65 years with acute or convalescent COVID-19.

This clone came up once. The chain carries TRBV27 and TRBJ2-7, with TRBD2 matching over 10 bases. V lost 5 bases and J lost 5; bases outside the gene matches: 6. Germline CDR1 MNHEY, CDR2 SMNVEV (reference sequence). The CDR3 spans 14 residues. The CDR3 region has the DNA TGTGCCAGCAGTCCCGGGACTAGCGCTCACGAGCAGTACTTC. This gives the protein CASSPGTSAHEQYF.

This clone was observed a few times. The chain carries TRBV6-6 and TRBJ2-3; possibly TRBD2 for D (5 bases). The CDR3 is 12 residues long. Trimming left V 6 bases short and J 6 bases short, with 10 bases between. Germline CDR1 and CDR2: MNHNY and SVGAGI (reference sequence). DNA for the CDR3: TGTGCCAGCAGCCAACGGAGGGATACGCAGTATTTT. Protein product: CASSQRRDTQYF.

The chain is built from TRBV4-2 and TRBJ2-2; TRBD1 might be the D (6 bases). In germline, CDR1 is LGHNA, CDR2 YNFKEQ. Trimming removed 1 base at V and 4 bases at J, with 10 bases between. The CDR3 totals 15 residues. The DNA for the CDR3 is TGTGCCAGCAGCCAAGGGGACACATCCACCGGGGAGCTGTTTTTT. Encoded protein: CASSQGDTSTGELFF.

V is TRBV18 and J is TRBJ2-3; 9 bases agree with TRBD2. The CDR3 totals 15 residues. Germline loops: CDR1 KGHSH, CDR2 LQKENI. Unmatched junction bases numbered 6, after V lost 3 bases and J lost 5 bases. As DNA, the CDR3 is TGTGCCAGCTCACCCCGCGGGGGGGCAGGAGATACGCAGTATTTT. The encoded protein is CASSPRGGAGDTQYF.

V is TRBV7-8 and J is TRBJ2-5; the D gene is possibly TRBD1 (6 bases). Trimming removed 5 bases from V and 2 bases from J, with 21 bases in between. The CDR3 runs to 17 residues. The germline V gene encodes CDR1 SGHVS and CDR2 FQNEAQ. CDR3 region: CASSIGGVWTEQETQYF. The CDR3 region has the DNA TGTGCCAGCAGCATAGGAGGAGTGTGGACAGAACAAGAGACCCAGTACTTC.

This sequence joins TRBV9 and TRBJ1-5; D might be TRBD1 (5 bases). V lost 3 bases to trimming and J lost 9 bases, with 16 bases between them. CDR3 length: 14 residues. Germline CDR1 reads SGDLS; CDR2 reads YYNGEE. The CDR3 DNA is TGTGCCAGCAGCGATCGGGACTCGTTATCGCCCCAGCATTTT. Amino acids: CASSDRDSLSPQHF.

The chain employs TRBV5-1 and TRBJ2-2; a possible D gene is TRBD1 (6 bases). Germline V CDR1 and CDR2: SGHRS, YFSETQ. The CDR3 sequence is 15 residues long. Trimming removed 4 bases from V and 3 bases from J, with 13 bases in between. The CDR3 DNA follows: TGCGCCAGCAGCACCAAACACAGGGACACCGGGGAGCTGTTTTTT. It codes for CASSTKHRDTGELFF.

The chain uses TRBV7-9 and TRBJ1-5, with D uncertain. The germline V gene encodes CDR1 SEHNR and CDR2 FQNEAQ (reference sequence). Trimming took off 1 base at V and 11 bases at J, with 9 bases between the two ends. The CDR3 length is 12 residues. CDR3 residues: CASSLGALTQHF. DNA of the CDR3: TGTGCCAGCAGCTTAGGGGCCCTGACCCAGCATTTT.

This sequence joins TRBV7-2 and TRBJ2-5, with 11 positions matching TRBD1. The ends lost 5 bases at V and 5 bases at J; junction bases unmatched: 4. The germline CDR1 and CDR2 sequences are SGHTA and FQGNSA. The CDR3 is 14 residues long. The CDR3, as DNA: TGTGCCAGCAGCACGGGACAGGGGGTGGAGACCCAGTACTTC. Amino acids: CASSTGQGVETQYF.

This chain uses TRBV2 with TRBJ2-7; 12 bases align to TRBD1. V was clipped by 5 bases and J by 6 bases; unmatched bases: 8. CDR1 is SNHLY and CDR2 is FYNNEI in the germline V gene. The CDR3 has 15 amino acids. CDR3 DNA: TGTGCCAGCAGTCACCCGGGACAGGGGGCCCTCGAGCAGTACTTC. Translation: CASSHPGQGALEQYF.

This chain joins TRBV6-6 and TRBJ2-7; 9 bases fit TRBD2. The CDR3 contains 13 residues. Germline V gives CDR1 MNHNY, CDR2 SVGAGI (reference sequence). J gave up 5 bases and V 4 bases, and 3 bases lay outside the gene matches. The CDR3 coding sequence is TGTGCCAGCAGTTCGGGGACTAGCCACGAGCAGTACTTC. It is translated as CASSSGTSHEQYF.

V usage is TRBV10-2 and J usage is TRBJ2-7; TRBD1 agrees at 9 bases. The CDR3 is 15 amino acids. Germline loops: CDR1 WSHSY, CDR2 SAAADI. The J segment lost 5 bases and the V segment lost 2 bases, leaving 7 bases of the junction unmatched. DNA of the CDR3: TGCGCCAGCAGTGAGCCCCGGACAGGGGCCAACGAGCAGTACGTC. Protein product: CASSEPRTGANEQYV.

This clone was seen only once. The J gene is TRBJ1-6, the V gene TRBV5-1, with 9 bases that match TRBD1. Germline CDR1 SGHRS, CDR2 YFSETQ. With V trimmed by 5 bases and J by 9 bases, 9 bases remained unmatched. The CDR3 runs 15 residues. The CDR3 coding sequence is TGCGCCAGCAGAGAAACAACAGGGGGCGGTTCACCCCTCCACTTT. Translating it yields CASRETTGGGSPLHF.

J is TRBJ2-2 and V is TRBV7-2; unclear D gene. V lost 5 bases and J lost 6, with 13 bases in between. Germline V gene lookup returns CDR1 SGHTA and CDR2 FQGNSA. This CDR3 has 14 residues. CDR3 nucleotide sequence: TGTGCCAGCAGCCCCCGACTCCTAGCCGGGGAGCTGTTTTTT. Translation: CASSPRLLAGELFF.

The chain carries TRBV5-5 and TRBJ2-5; TRBD2 matches at 12 bases. This CDR3 is built from 14 residues. The germline V gene encodes CDR1 SGHKS and CDR2 YYEKEE (reference sequence). V was pared by 7 bases and J by 2 bases, with 3 bases of the junction left unmatched. The CDR3 bases are TGTGCCAGCCGACTAGCGGGAGTTCAAGAGACCCAGTACTTC. It encodes CASRLAGVQETQYF.

About this clone itself: This CDR3 is also generated by other DNA sequences in the sample. This chain links TRBV7-2 with TRBJ2-1; 10 bases are shared with TRBD1. There are 15 residues in the CDR3. Unmatched junction bases numbered 4, after V lost 1 base and J lost 7 bases. Germline V lookup: CDR1 SGHTA, CDR2 FQGNSA. CDR3 sequence: CASSLGQGALNEQFF. DNA of the CDR3: TGTGCCAGCAGCTTAGGACAGGGGGCGCTTAATGAGCAGTTCTTC.

This clone was recorded many times. The chain couples TRBV28 to TRBJ1-5, with 7 bases that match TRBD1. After removal of 5 bases from V and 3 bases from J, the junction contained 7 bases not matched to a gene. This CDR3 comprises 15 residues. The germline V gene has CDR1 MDHEN and CDR2 SYDVKM. In DNA form, the CDR3 reads TGTGCCAGCAGTACAACCGGGACAGTCAATCAGCCCCAGCATTTT. Amino acids: CASSTTGTVNQPQHF.

This clone came up a few times. This chain joins TRBV29-1 and TRBJ2-3, with TRBD2 identical over 7 bases. Germline CDR1 reads SQVTM; CDR2 reads ANQGSEA. The length of the CDR3 is 15 residues. Trimming removed 6 bases from V and 6 bases from J; junction bases left unmatched: 15. As DNA, the CDR3 is TGCAGCGTCTCCCCCTTAGCGGGCCTTGACGATACGCAGTATTTT. Amino acids: CSVSPLAGLDDTQYF.

The rearrangement links TRBV7-2 to TRBJ1-2, with 10 bases fitting TRBD1. This CDR3 contains 16 residues. The J segment lost 7 bases and the V segment lost 1 base, leaving 9 bases of the junction unmatched. From germline, CDR1 is SGHTA and CDR2 FQGNSA. Here the CDR3 reads CASSLGPGTGEVGYTF. DNA of the CDR3: TGTGCCAGCAGCTTAGGTCCCGGGACAGGGGAGGTTGGCTACACCTTC.

The gene calls are TRBV2 and TRBJ1-1; no definite D call. Deletions cut 6 bases from V and 0 bases from J, with 14 bases between. Germline CDR1 SNHLY, CDR2 FYNNEI. This CDR3 is built from 15 residues. CDR3 amino acids: CASSGLFGLNTEAFF. The CDR3 DNA follows: TGTGCCAGCAGCGGTCTGTTCGGTTTGAACACTGAAGCTTTCTTT.

The table lists this clone with a count of one. At the DNA level, this CDR3 is encoded by other sequences in the same sample as well. The chain carries TRBV4-2 and TRBJ2-1; D gene ambiguous. Per germline, CDR1 LGHNA and CDR2 YNFKEQ. The CDR3 is 15 residues long. Trimming cost V 0 bases and J 1 base, with 7 bases left between them. The CDR3: CASSQEGSSYNEQFF. The CDR3 DNA reads TGTGCCAGCAGCCAAGAGGGCTCTTCCTACAATGAGCAGTTCTTC.

This clone was found a few times. The rearrangement links TRBV13 to TRBJ2-3; TRBD2 aligns across 16 bases. The V and J ends lost 5 bases and 1 base, in that order; junction bases with no gene match: 12. Per the germline V gene, CDR1 is PRHDT and CDR2 is FYEKMQ (reference sequence). The CDR3 length is 20 residues. CDR3 bases: TGTGCCAGCAGCCACCCCTCCGGGACTAGCGGGAGGGGGCGCACAGATACGCAGTATTTT. As protein: CASSHPSGTSGRGRTDTQYF.

This clone was counted a single time. This chain uses TRBV7-3 with TRBJ2-3, with a possible D match to TRBD1 (6 bases). V shed 1 base and J shed 2 bases, with 13 bases lying between them. The CDR3 covers 16 residues. CDR1 and CDR2 from the germline V gene are SGHTA and FQGTGA. The CDR3 is CASSLISGVPTDTQYF. CDR3 DNA sequence: TGTGCCAGCAGCTTAATATCAGGGGTTCCCACAGATACGCAGTATTTT.